The rows below give T cell receptor beta chains drawn from one sample of a study of shared clonotypes between healthy human individuals. Here immunoSEQ multiplex PCR was the method, and the copy in TCRdb shows in-frame clones only, minus some. The top ten hold 1.5% to 2% of the sample, which has roughly 2.1 million clones, about 93% seen once. Sequenced material: naive CD8+ T cells from PBMCs. Source of these receptors: a man between 18 and 29 years old in good health. Some clones in this sample may be carry-over from other donors' samples. The CDR3 runs from the conserved cysteine through the conserved F or W. The D gene is left open where the match is weak. The size entry is marked missing in some rows and otherwise reads once, few, many or a size class.

D gene,clone size,V gene,J gene,CDR3 DNA,CDR3 protein
NA,NA,TRBV10-2,TRBJ2-7,TGCGCCAGTCTGTTGAGTGGATACGAGCAGTACTTC,CASLLSGYEQYF
NA,few,TRBV29-1,TRBJ1-1,TGCAGCGTTGTAGTTCTCGGGAGTGAAGCTTTCTTT,CSVVVLGSEAFF
TRBD2,NA,TRBV18,TRBJ2-7,TGTGCCAGCTCACCACCTAGCGGGAGGGCCCGGTACGAGCAGTACTTC,CASSPPSGRARYEQYF
NA,NA,TRBV12-5,TRBJ1-1,TGTGCTAGTGGTTTGGATATGGGCACTGAAGCTTTCTTT,CASGLDMGTEAFF
TRBD2,once,TRBV7-2,TRBJ2-7,TGTGCCAGCAGCCAGGTGGTAGCGGGAGTACTCCGCTACGAGCAGTACTTC,CASSQVVAGVLRYEQYF
TRBD1,NA,TRBV15,TRBJ2-5,TGTGCCACCAGCAGGAACGACAGGGAATGGGAGACCCAGTACTTC,CATSRNDREWETQYF
NA,NA,TRBV28,TRBJ1-2,TGTGCCAGCAGTTTCGGACCGAACTATGGCTACACCTTC,CASSFGPNYGYTF
NA,NA,TRBV2,TRBJ2-7,TGTGCCAGCAGTGAAGGGGTAGCGGCTAGCTCCTACGAGCAGTACTTC,CASSEGVAASSYEQYF
TRBD2,NA,TRBV7-2,TRBJ2-5,TGTGCCAGCAGCTTCCCCGCCCTAGCGGGAGGGTTGGGCCAAGAGACCCAGTACTTC,CASSFPALAGGLGQETQYF
NA,NA,TRBV27,TRBJ1-1,TGTGCCAGCGGATTCCTTGGTATTTGGGCTTTCTTT,CASGFLGIWAFF
NA,once,TRBV27,TRBJ2-1,TGTGCCAGCAGCCCGGAGGGACCTGACAATGAGCAGTTCTTC,CASSPEGPDNEQFF
TRBD2,NA,TRBV6-5,TRBJ2-7,TGTGCCAGCAGTTACGGGGGGACTAGCTACGAGCAGTACTTC,CASSYGGTSYEQYF
NA,NA,TRBV30,TRBJ2-3,TGTGCCTGGAGTGTAAGCTTAAGCGGAGGGAGCACAGATACGCAGTATTTT,CAWSVSLSGGSTDTQYF
TRBD2,NA,TRBV2,TRBJ2-1,TGTGCCACCCTTTCCGTAGCTAGCGGGAGTTATGAGCAGTTCTTC,CATLSVASGSYEQFF
NA,NA,TRBV4-1,TRBJ1-2,TGCGCCAGCAGCCAAGATGACGTAGCTAACTATGGCTACACCTTC,CASSQDDVANYGYTF
NA,NA,TRBV9,TRBJ1-1,TGTGCCAGCAGCCCTAGGGGGGGCATGAACACTGAAGCTTTCTTT,CASSPRGGMNTEAFF
NA,NA,TRBV4-1,TRBJ2-5,TGCGCCAGCAGCCAAGGGGTCATAGAGACCCAGTACTTC,CASSQGVIETQYF
NA,NA,TRBV27,TRBJ1-2,TGTGCCAGCAGTTTATCTGGGGGTTATGGCTACACCTTC,CASSLSGGYGYTF
NA,NA,TRBV5-4,TRBJ2-2,TGTGCCAGCAGCGACGGAGGGGTCACCGGGGAGCTGTTTTTT,CASSDGGVTGELFF
TRBD2,few,TRBV19,TRBJ2-7,TGTGCCAGTAGTAATGAGGCGGGAGGGTACTACGAGCAGTACTTC,CASSNEAGGYYEQYF
TRBD2,NA,TRBV7-9,TRBJ2-1,TGTGCCAGCAGCTTCCCGAAGGAGGGACTAGCGGGAACCCATGAGCAGTTCTTC,CASSFPKEGLAGTHEQFF
TRBD2,NA,TRBV27,TRBJ2-1,TGTGCCAGCAGTTTAGTTGGACTAGCCTACAATGAGCAGTTCTTC,CASSLVGLAYNEQFF